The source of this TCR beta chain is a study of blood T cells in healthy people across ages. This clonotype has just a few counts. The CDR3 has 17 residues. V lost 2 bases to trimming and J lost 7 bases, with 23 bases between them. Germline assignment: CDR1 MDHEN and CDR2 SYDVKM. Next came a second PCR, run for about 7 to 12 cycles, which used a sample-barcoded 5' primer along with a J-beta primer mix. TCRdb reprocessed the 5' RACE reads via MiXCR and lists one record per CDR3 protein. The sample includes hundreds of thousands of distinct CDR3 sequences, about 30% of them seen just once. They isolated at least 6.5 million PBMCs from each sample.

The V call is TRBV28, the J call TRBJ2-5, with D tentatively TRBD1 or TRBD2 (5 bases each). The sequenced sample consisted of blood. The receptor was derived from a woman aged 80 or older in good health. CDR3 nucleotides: TGTGCCAGCAGTTTACCGCCGCCCGTAGGGACCGGCGGGACCCAGTACTTC. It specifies CASSLPPPVGTGGTQYF.